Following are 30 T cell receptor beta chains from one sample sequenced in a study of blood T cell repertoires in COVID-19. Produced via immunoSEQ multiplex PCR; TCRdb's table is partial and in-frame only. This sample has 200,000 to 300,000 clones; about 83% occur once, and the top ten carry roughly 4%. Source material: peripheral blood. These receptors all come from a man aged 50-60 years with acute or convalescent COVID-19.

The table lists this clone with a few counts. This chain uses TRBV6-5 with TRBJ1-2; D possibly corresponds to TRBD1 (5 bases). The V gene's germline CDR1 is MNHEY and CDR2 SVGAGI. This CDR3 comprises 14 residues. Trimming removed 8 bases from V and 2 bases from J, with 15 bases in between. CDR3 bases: TGTGCCAGCTTACCCGGGGGGGGGAACTATGGCTACACCTTC. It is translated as CASLPGGGNYGYTF.

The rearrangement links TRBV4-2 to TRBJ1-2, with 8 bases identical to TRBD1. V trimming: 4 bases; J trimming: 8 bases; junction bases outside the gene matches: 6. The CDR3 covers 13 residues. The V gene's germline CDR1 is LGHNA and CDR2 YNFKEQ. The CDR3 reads CASSRQQGEGYTF. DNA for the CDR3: TGTGCCAGCAGCCGCCAACAGGGGGAGGGCTACACCTTC.

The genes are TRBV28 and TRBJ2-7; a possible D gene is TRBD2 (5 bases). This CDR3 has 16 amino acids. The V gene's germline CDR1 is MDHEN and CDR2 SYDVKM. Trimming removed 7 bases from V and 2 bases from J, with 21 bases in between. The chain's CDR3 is CASTTPGGAFTYEQYF. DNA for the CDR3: TGTGCCAGCACTACCCCCGGAGGAGCGTTTACCTACGAGCAGTACTTC.

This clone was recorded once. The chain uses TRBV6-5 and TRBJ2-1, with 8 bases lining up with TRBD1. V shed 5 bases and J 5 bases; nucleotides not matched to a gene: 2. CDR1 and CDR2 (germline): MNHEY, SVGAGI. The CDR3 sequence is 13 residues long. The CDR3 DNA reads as TGTGCCAGCAGTCTACAGGGGGACAATGAGCAGTTCTTC. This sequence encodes CASSLQGDNEQFF.

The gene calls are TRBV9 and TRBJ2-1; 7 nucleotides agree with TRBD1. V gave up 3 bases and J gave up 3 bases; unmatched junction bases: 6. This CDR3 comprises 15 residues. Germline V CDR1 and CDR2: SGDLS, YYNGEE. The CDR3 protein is CASSETGALYNEQFF. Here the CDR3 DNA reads TGTGCCAGCAGCGAAACAGGGGCCCTCTACAATGAGCAGTTCTTC.

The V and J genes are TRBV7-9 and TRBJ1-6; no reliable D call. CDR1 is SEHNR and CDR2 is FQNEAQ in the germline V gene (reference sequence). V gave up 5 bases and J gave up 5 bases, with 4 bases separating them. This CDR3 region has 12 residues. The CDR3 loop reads CASSLNNSPLHF. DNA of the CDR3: TGTGCCAGCAGCCTAAATAATTCACCCCTCCACTTT.

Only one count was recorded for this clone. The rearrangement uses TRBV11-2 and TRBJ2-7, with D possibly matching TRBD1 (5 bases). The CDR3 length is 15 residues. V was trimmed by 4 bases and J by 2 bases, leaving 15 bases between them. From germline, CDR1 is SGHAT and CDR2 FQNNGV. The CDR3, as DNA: TGTGCCAGCAGCTGGACCCAGGGCTCTCCCTACGAGCAGTACTTC. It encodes CASSWTQGSPYEQYF.

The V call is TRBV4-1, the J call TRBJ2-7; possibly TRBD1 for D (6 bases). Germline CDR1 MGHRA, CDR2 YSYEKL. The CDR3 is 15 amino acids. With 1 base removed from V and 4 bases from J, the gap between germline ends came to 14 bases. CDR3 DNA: TGCGCCAGCAGCCAAGCCCAACAGGGTTGGTACGAGCAGTACTTC. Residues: CASSQAQQGWYEQYF.

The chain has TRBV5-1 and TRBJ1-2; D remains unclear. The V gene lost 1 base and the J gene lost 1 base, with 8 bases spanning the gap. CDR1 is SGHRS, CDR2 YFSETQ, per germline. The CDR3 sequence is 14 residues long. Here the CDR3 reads CASSLIPGNYGYTF. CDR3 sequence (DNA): TGCGCCAGCAGCTTGATTCCGGGTAACTATGGCTACACCTTC.

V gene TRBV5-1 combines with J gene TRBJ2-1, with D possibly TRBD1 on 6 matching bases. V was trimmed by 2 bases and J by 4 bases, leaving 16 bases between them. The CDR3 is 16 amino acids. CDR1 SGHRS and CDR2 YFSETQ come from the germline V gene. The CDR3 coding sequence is TGCGCCAGCAGCTTAGCAGGGGCTAAGGCTTACAATGAGCAGTTCTTC. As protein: CASSLAGAKAYNEQFF. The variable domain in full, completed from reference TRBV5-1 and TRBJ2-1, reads KAGVTQTPRYLIKTRGQQVTLSCSPISGHRSVSWYQQTPGQGLQFLFEYFSETQRNKGNFPGRFSGRQFSNSRSEMNVSTLELGDSALYLCASSLAGAKAYNEQFFGPGTRLTVL.

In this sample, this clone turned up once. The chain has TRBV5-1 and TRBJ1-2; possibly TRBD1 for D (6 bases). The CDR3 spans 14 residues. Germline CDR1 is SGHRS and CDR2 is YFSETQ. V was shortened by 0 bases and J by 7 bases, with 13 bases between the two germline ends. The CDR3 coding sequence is TGCGCCAGCAGCTTGGCCCCACAGGGTGGTGGCTACACCTTC. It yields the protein CASSLAPQGGGYTF.

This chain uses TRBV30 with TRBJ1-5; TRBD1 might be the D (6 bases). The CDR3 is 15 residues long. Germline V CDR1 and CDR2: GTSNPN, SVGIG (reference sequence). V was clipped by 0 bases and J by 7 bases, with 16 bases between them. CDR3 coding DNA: TGTGCCTGGAGTGTACCGGCAGGGGTCAGGCAGCCCCAGCATTTT. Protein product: CAWSVPAGVRQPQHF.

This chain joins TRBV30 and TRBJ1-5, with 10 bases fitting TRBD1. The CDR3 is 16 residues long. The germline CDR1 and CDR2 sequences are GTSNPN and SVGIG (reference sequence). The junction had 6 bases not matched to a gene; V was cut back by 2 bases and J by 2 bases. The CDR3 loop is CAWSRQGAGGNQPQHF. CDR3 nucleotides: TGTGCCTGGAGTCGACAGGGGGCTGGGGGCAATCAGCCCCAGCATTTT.

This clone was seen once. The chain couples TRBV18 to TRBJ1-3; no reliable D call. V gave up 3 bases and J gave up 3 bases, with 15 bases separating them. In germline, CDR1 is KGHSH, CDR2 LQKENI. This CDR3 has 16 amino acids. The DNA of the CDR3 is TGTGCCAGCTCACCTTACGACACACAAAATGGAAACACCATATATTTT. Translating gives CASSPYDTQNGNTIYF. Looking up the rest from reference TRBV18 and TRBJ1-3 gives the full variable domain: NAGVMQNPRHLVRRRGQEARLRCSPMKGHSHVYWYRQLPEEGLKFMVYLQKENIIDESGMPKERFSAEFPKEGPSILRIQQVVRGDSAAYFCASSPYDTQNGNTIYFGEGSWLTVV.

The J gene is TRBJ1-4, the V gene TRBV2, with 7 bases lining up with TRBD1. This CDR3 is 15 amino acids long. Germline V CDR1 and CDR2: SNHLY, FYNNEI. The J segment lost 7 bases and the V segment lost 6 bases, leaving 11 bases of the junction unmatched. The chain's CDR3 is CASREQGYQSEKLFF. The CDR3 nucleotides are TGTGCCAGCAGGGAACAGGGGTACCAGAGTGAAAAACTGTTTTTT.

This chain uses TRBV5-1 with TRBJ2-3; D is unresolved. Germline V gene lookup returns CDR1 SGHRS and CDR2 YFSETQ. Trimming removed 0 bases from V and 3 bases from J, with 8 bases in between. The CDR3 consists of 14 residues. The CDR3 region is CASSLDEATDTQYF. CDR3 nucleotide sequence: TGCGCCAGCAGCTTGGACGAGGCGACAGATACGCAGTATTTT.

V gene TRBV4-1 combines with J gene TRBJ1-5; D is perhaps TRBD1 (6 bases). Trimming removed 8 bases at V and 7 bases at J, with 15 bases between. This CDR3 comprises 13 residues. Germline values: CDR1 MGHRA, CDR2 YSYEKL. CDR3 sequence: CASGLQGGQPQHF. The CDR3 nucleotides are TGCGCCAGCGGTTTACAGGGAGGGCAGCCCCAGCATTTT.

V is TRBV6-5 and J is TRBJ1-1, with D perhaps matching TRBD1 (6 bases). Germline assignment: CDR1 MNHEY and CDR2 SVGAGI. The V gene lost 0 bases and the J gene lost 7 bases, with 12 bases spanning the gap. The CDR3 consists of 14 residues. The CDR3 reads CASSYSTGPFEAFF. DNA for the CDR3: TGTGCCAGCAGTTACTCGACAGGCCCCTTTGAAGCTTTCTTT.

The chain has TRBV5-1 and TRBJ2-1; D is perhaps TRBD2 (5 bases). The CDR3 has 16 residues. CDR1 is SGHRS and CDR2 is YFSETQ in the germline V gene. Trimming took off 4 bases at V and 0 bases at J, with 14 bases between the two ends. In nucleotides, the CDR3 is TGCGCCAGCAGCGGGAGTCGGTTCAGCTCCTACAATGAGCAGTTCTTC. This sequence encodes CASSGSRFSSYNEQFF.

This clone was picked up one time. The CDR3 sequence is CASSDQGFEAFF. Here the CDR3 DNA reads TGCGCCAGCAGCGACCAGGGGTTTGAAGCTTTCTTT. The rearrangement uses TRBV10-2 and TRBJ1-1, with D tentatively TRBD1 (6 bases). The germline V and J ends were trimmed by 6 bases and 7 bases, with 12 bases remaining between them. Germline V gene lookup returns CDR1 WSHSY and CDR2 SAAADI. CDR3 length: 12 residues.

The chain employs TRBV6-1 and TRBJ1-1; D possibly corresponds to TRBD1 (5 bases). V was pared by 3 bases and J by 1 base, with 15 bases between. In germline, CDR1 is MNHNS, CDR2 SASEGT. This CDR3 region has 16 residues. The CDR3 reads CASSENVGRGNTEAFF. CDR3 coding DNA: TGTGCCAGCAGTGAGAATGTGGGAAGGGGGAACACTGAAGCTTTCTTT.

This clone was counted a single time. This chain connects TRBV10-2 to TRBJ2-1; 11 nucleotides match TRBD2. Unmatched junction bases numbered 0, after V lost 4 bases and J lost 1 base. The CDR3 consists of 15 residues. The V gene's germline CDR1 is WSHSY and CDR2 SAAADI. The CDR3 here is CASSASGRSYNEQFF. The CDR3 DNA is TGCGCCAGCAGTGCTAGCGGGAGGTCCTACAATGAGCAGTTCTTC.

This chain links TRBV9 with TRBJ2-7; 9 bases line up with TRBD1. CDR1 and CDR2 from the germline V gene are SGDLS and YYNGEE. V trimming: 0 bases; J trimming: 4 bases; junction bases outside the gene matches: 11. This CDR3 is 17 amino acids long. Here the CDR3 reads CASSVEGGQGGAYEQYF. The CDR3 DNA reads TGTGCCAGCAGCGTAGAGGGGGGACAGGGTGGCGCTTACGAGCAGTACTTC.

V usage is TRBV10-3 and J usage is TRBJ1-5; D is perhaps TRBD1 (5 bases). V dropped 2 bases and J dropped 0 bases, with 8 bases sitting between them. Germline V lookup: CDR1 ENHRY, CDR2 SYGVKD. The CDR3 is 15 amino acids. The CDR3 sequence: CAISEGQLSNQPQHF. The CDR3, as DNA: TGTGCCATCAGTGAGGGACAACTTAGCAATCAGCCCCAGCATTTT.

For the CDR3, the DNA is TGTGCCAGCAGCCGACCAGGGGGCGGTGGTGAAAAACTGTTTTTT. Amino acid sequence: CASSRPGGGGEKLFF. The rearrangement links TRBV2 to TRBJ1-4; TRBD1 matches at 8 bases. J was trimmed by 7 bases and V by 6 bases; bases with no gene match: 10. The V gene's germline CDR1 is SNHLY and CDR2 FYNNEI. The CDR3 consists of 15 residues.

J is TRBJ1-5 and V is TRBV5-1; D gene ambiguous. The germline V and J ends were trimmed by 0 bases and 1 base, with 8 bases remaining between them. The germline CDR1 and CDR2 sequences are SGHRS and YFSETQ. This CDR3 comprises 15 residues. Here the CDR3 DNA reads TGCGCCAGCAGCTTGGAAGCAGGCAGCAATCAGCCCCAGCATTTT. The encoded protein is CASSLEAGSNQPQHF.

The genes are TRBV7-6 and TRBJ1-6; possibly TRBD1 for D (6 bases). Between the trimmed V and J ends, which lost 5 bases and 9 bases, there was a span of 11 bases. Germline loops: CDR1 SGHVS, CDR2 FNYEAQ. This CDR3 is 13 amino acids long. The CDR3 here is CASSTGQRSPLHF. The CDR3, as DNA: TGTGCCAGCAGCACTGGACAGCGTTCACCCCTCCACTTT.

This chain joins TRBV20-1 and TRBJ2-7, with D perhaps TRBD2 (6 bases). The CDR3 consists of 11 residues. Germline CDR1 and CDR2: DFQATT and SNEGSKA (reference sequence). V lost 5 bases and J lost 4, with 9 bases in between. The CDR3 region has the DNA TGCAGTGCTCTAGCGACGTACGAGCAGTACTTC. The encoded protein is CSALATYEQYF.

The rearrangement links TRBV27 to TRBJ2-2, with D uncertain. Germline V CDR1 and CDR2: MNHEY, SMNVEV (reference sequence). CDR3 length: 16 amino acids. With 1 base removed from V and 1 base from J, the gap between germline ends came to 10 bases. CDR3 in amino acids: CASSLFLAGNTGELFF. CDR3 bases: TGTGCCAGCAGTTTATTCTTGGCAGGGAACACCGGGGAGCTGTTTTTT.

The CDR3 bases are TGCGCCAGCAGCCCTCAGGGTGTAGTGGGTTACAATGAGCAGTTCTTC. It codes for CASSPQGVVGYNEQFF. The J gene is TRBJ2-1, the V gene TRBV4-1, with D tentatively TRBD1 (5 bases). The germline V gene encodes CDR1 MGHRA and CDR2 YSYEKL. The V and J ends lost 4 bases and 4 bases respectively, with 17 bases between them. This CDR3 is built from 16 residues.